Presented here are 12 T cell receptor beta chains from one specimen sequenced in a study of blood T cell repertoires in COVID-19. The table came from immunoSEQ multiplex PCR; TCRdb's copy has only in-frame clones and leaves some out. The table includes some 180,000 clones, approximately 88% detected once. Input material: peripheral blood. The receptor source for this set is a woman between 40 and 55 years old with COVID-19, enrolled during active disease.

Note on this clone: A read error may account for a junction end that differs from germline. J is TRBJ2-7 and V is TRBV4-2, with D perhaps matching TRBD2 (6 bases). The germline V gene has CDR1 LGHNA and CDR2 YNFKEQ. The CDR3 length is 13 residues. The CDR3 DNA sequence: TGTGCCAGCAGCCAAGATTTTGGAGGGTCCGTCGACTTC. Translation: CASSQDFGGSVDF.

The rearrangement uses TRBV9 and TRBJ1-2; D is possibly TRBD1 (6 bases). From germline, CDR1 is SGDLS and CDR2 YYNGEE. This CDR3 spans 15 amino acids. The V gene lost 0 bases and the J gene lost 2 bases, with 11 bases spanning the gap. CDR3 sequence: CASSVVAGANYGYTF. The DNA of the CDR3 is TGTGCCAGCAGCGTAGTCGCGGGGGCGAACTATGGCTACACCTTC.

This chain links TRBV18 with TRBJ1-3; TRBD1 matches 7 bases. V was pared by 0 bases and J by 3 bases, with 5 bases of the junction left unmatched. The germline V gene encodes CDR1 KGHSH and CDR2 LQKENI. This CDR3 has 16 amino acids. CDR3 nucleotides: TGTGCCAGCTCACCACCGGTAGGGACAGATGGAAACACCATATATTTT. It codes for CASSPPVGTDGNTIYF.

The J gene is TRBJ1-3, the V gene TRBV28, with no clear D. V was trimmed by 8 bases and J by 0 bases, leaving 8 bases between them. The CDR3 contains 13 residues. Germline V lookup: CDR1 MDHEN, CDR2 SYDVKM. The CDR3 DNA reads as TGTGCCAGCTTACACCGCTCTGGAAACACCATATATTTT. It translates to CASLHRSGNTIYF.

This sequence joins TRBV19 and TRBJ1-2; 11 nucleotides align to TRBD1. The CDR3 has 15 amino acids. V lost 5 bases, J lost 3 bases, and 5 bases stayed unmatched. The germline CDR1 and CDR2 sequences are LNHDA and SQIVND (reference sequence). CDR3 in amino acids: CASSAGTGGHYGYTF. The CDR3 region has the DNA TGTGCCAGTAGTGCGGGGACAGGGGGGCACTATGGCTACACCTTC.

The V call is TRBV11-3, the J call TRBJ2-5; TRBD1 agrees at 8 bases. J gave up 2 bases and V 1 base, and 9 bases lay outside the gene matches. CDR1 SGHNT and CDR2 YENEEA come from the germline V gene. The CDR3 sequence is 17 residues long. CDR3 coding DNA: TGTGCCAGCAGCTTAGGAAGGACAGGGTCCTTACAAGAGACCCAGTACTTC. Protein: CASSLGRTGSLQETQYF.

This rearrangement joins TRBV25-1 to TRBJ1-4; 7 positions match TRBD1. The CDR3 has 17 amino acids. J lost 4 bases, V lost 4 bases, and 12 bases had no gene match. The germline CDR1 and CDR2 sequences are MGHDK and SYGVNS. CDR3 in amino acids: CASSGGQRLHVNEKLFF. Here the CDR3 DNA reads TGTGCCAGCAGTGGGGGACAGAGATTACACGTTAATGAAAAACTGTTTTTT.

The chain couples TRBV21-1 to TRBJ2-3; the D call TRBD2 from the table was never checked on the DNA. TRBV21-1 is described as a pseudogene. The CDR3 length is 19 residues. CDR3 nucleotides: TGTGCCAGCAGCAAAGTGGGGGAGGGGGTGGGCCCAATCACAGATACGCAGTATTTT. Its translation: CASSKVGEGVGPITDTQYF.

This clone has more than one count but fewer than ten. CDR3 in DNA: TGTGCCAGCAGCTTATGCCTGGGCGTAGCGGGGTACAATGAGCAGTTCTTC. Amino acid sequence: CASSLCLGVAGYNEQFF. The rearrangement joins TRBV7-4 to TRBJ2-1; 8 nucleotides line up with TRBD2. The CDR3 totals 17 residues. V was clipped by 2 bases and J by 4 bases; unmatched bases: 10. Germline CDR1 is SGHVT and CDR2 is SQSDAQ.

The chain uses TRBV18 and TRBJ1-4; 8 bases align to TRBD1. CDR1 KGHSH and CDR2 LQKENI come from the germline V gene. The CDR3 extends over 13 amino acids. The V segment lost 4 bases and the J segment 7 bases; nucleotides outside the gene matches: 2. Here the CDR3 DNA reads TGTGCCAGCTCACAAGGGACAGGTGAAAAACTGTTTTTT. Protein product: CASSQGTGEKLFF.

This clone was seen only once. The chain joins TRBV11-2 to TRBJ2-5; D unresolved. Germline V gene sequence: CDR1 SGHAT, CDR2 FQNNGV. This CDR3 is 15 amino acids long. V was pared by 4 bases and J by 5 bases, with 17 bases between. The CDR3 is CASSSAPSARETQYF. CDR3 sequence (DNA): TGTGCCAGCAGCTCAGCGCCGAGCGCTAGGGAGACCCAGTACTTC.

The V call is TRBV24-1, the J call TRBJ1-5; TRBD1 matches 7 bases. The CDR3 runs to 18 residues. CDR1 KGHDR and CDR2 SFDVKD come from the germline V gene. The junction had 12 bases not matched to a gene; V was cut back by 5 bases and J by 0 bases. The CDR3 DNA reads TGTGCCACCAGTGGTGGGTGGACAGGAATTGATAGCAATCAGCCCCAGCATTTT. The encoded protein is CATSGGWTGIDSNQPQHF.